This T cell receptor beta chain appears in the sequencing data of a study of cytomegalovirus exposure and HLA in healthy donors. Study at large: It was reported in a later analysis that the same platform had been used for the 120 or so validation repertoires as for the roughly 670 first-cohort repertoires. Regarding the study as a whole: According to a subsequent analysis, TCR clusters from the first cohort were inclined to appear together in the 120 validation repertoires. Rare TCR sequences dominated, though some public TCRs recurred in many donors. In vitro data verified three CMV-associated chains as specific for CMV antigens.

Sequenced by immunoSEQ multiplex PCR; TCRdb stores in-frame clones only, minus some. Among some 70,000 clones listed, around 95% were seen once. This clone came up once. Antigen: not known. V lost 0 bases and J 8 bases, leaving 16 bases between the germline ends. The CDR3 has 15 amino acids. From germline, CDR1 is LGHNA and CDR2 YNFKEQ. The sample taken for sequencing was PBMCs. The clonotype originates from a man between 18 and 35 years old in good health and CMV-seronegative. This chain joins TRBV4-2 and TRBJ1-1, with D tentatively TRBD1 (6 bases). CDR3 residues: CASSQDRTAGREAFF. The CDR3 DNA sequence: TGTGCCAGCAGCCAAGACAGGACAGCCGGCCGGGAAGCTTTCTTT.